Listed below are T cell receptor beta chains from one sample, sequenced in a study of radiotherapy plus CTLA-4 blockade in lung cancer. Libraries were prepared by immunoSEQ multiplex PCR; TCRdb keeps only in-frame clonotypes and omits some of them. The sample yields some 49,000 clones, around 83% seen once. The sample was peripheral blood, taken from a patient treated with radiotherapy plus ipilimumab. The receptors derive from a human donor with non-small cell lung cancer whose response to radiotherapy plus ipilimumab could not be evaluated. The CDR3 runs from the conserved cysteine through the conserved F or W. The D gene is left open where the match is weak. Some rows have no size entry. The others give once, few or many, or a class for an expanded clone.

size	D	J	V	DNA	CDR3
NA	NA	TRBJ1-2	TRBV19	TGTGCCAGTAGCCTTCGAGGAGGGCAGGTGGCGTTAAGTGGCTACACCTTC	CASSLRGGQVALSGYTF
NA	TRBD2	TRBJ2-3	TRBV11-2	TGTGCCAGCAGCTCAGCGGGAGGGTTCACAGATACGCAGTATTTT	CASSSAGGFTDTQYF
once	NA	TRBJ2-7	TRBV15	TGTGCCACCAGCAGTCTGTTCCTACCCTACGAGCAGTACTTC	CATSSLFLPYEQYF
NA	TRBD2	TRBJ2-2	TRBV7-9	TGTGCCAGCAGCCCGCTAGCGGCGGGAGGATGGACCGGGGAGCTGTTTTTT	CASSPLAAGGWTGELFF
NA	NA	TRBJ1-1	TRBV27	TGTGCCAGCAGTCCCTTCTCGGTCGGGAACACTGAAGCTTTCTTT	CASSPFSVGNTEAFF
NA	TRBD1	TRBJ1-2	TRBV30	TGTGCCTGGAGGGTATCATCTCGGGACAGCAACTATGGCTACACCTTC	CAWRVSSRDSNYGYTF
few	NA	TRBJ2-7	TRBV27	TGTGCCAGCAGTCCCCTCCCCCGGAGCTACGAGCAGTACTTC	CASSPLPRSYEQYF
NA	NA	TRBJ1-2	TRBV19	TGTGCCAGTAGTATGGGAGGACTTTCAGGTTATGGCTACACCTTC	CASSMGGLSGYGYTF
once	TRBD1	TRBJ1-1	TRBV7-2	TGTGCCAGCAGCAGGATCGGACAGGGTGAAAAAGCTTTCTTT	CASSRIGQGEKAFF
once	NA	TRBJ2-1	TRBV28	TGTGCCAGCAGTTTCCGGATGAGGAATGGTGAGCAGTTCTTC	CASSFRMRNGEQFF
NA	NA	TRBJ2-7	TRBV9	TGTGCCAGCAGCGCAACAGGGAGCTCCTACGAGCAGTACTTC	CASSATGSSYEQYF
NA	TRBD2	TRBJ2-5	TRBV2	TGTGCCAGCAGTGAAGGAGCGGGAGGGGAGACCCAGTACTTC	CASSEGAGGETQYF
NA	TRBD1	TRBJ2-2	TRBV11-3	TGTGCCAGCAGTAGAGGACAGGGCACCGGGGAGCTGTTTTTT	CASSRGQGTGELFF
NA	NA	TRBJ1-2	TRBV10-3	TGTGCCATCAGCCAGACAGGTTGGAATGGCTACACCTTC	CAISQTGWNGYTF
NA	NA	TRBJ2-7	TRBV5-4	TGTGCCAGCAGCGTGGGGAACAGCTACGAGCAGTACTTC	CASSVGNSYEQYF
few	NA	TRBJ1-5	TRBV4-2	TGTGCCAGCAGCCAATACAGGGATAATCAGCCCCAGCATTTT	CASSQYRDNQPQHF
NA	TRBD1	TRBJ2-3	TRBV28	TGTGCCAGCAGTTTAGACAGGGACCCGACTAGCACAGATACGCAGTATTTT	CASSLDRDPTSTDTQYF
NA	NA	TRBJ2-2	TRBV6-5	TGTGCCAGCAGTTACGAAATACGGGGGACCGGGGAGCTGTTTTTT	CASSYEIRGTGELFF
NA	TRBD2	TRBJ2-3	TRBV11-2	TGTGCCAGCAGCTTAGGCCTAGCGGGACTCACAGATACGCAGTATTTT	CASSLGLAGLTDTQYF
NA	NA	TRBJ1-3	TRBV7-9	TGTGCCAGCAGCTTATCGCCAGGGGCGGACTCTGGAAACACCATATATTTT	CASSLSPGADSGNTIYF
NA	TRBD2	TRBJ2-1	TRBV5-1	TGCGCCAGCAGCGTGGTAGCTAGCGGGACCGTCGACAATGAGCAGTTCTTC	CASSVVASGTVDNEQFF
NA	TRBD2	TRBJ2-7	TRBV5-5	TGTGCCAGCATCGAACCGACTGTGGCGGGAGGTTACGAGCAGTACTTC	CASIEPTVAGGYEQYF